Each of the 17 T cell receptor beta chains below was sequenced from the same sample in a study of tumor-infiltrating lymphocytes in primary liver carcinoma. Researchers drew blood RNA from unsorted whole blood and extracted germline DNA as well. Priming with a constant-region primer yielded TCR beta cDNA from around 540 ng total RNA. ARM-PCR was slightly modified, and three nested multiplex PCR rounds with it gave rise to the TCR beta libraries. Use of TRBV1-TRBV30 forward primers with a C-beta reverse primer characterized the first two PCR rounds, which lasted nine to eleven cycles each. One entry per CDR3 protein results from TCRdb running MiXCR on the multiplex PCR reads. The table lists around 330,000 distinct CDR3 sequences, 60% to 80% of them singletons. Sequencing input: peripheral blood. The receptors derive from a man in his forties with primary liver carcinoma and hepatitis B virus infection.

Many counts were recorded for this clonotype. The rearrangement joins TRBV5-6 to TRBJ2-5; a weak D match, TRBD1 (5 bases). V lost 1 base and J 0 bases, leaving 13 bases between the germline ends. Germline loops: CDR1 SGHDT, CDR2 YYEEEE. The CDR3 consists of 16 residues. The CDR3 is CASSLRVAGNQETQYF. The CDR3 DNA reads TGTGCCAGCAGCTTGAGGGTAGCAGGGAACCAAGAGACCCAGTACTTC.

This clonotype was counted ten times or more. The V and J genes are TRBV5-5 and TRBJ1-5; the D is unclear. Germline CDR1 is SGHKS and CDR2 is YYEKEE (reference sequence). The CDR3 is 14 residues long. V lost 1 base and J lost 4, with 9 bases in between. This CDR3 reads CASSLFAVNQPQHF. The CDR3 DNA reads TGTGCCAGCAGCTTGTTCGCAGTTAATCAGCCCCAGCATTTT. Drawing the rest from reference TRBV5-5 and TRBJ1-5, the complete variable domain is DAGVTQSPTHLIKTRGQQVTLRCSPISGHKSVSWYQQVLGQGPQFIFQYYEKEERGRGNFPDRFSARQFPNYSSELNVNALLLGDSALYLCASSLFAVNQPQHFGDGTRLSIL.

This clonotype appeared a single time. The junction departs from germline at one end; a sequencing error may be responsible. The rearrangement joins TRBV29-1 to TRBJ2-5; maybe TRBD1 (5 bases). This CDR3 spans 14 amino acids. The germline V gene has CDR1 SQVTM and CDR2 ANQGSEA. The CDR3 DNA sequence: TGCGGCGTTGAGGATGTCGGACAAGGAGAGACCCAGTACTTC. Its translation: CGVEDVGQGETQYF.

This clonotype came up a few times. J is TRBJ1-5 and V is TRBV10-3; TRBD1 aligns across 10 bases. V trimming: 11 bases; J trimming: 7 bases; junction bases outside the gene matches: 17. The CDR3 contains 16 residues. The V gene's germline CDR1 is ENHRY and CDR2 SYGVKD. The CDR3 DNA reads as TGTGCCGCCTCGAAGGGGGACAGGGGAGGAGGACAGCCCCAGCATTTT. Its translation is CAASKGDRGGGQPQHF.

Concerning this clonotype itself: This could be a read error, since a much larger clone is one nucleotide away. The chain uses TRBV6-5 and TRBJ2-1; 12 nucleotides align to TRBD2. The ends lost 8 bases at V and 9 bases at J; junction bases unmatched: 8. The CDR3 has 14 amino acids. Germline loops: CDR1 MNHEY, CDR2 SVGAGI. The CDR3 coding sequence is TGTGCCAGCGGTACTAGCGGGAGGCCGCTTGAGCAGTTCTTC. The encoded protein is CASGTSGRPLEQFF.

This clonotype was detected once. This CDR3 is missing its conserved last phenylalanine or tryptophan, likely due to a read error. The chain carries TRBV7-9 and TRBJ2-7; the match to TRBD1 covers 9 bases. The CDR3 extends over 12 amino acids. V lost 6 bases, J lost 6 bases, and 3 bases stayed unmatched. Germline loops: CDR1 SEHNR, CDR2 FQNEAQ (reference sequence). CDR3 sequence reads: CASSLTGGEQYL. DNA of the CDR3: TGTGCCAGCAGTCTGACAGGGGGCGAGCAGTACCTC.

As regards this clonotype: A clone one base away is much larger, so this may be a read error. The V and J genes are TRBV14 and TRBJ1-2; weak D call: TRBD1 (6 bases). This CDR3 has 12 residues. Per germline, CDR1 SGHDN and CDR2 FVKESK. V was trimmed by 4 bases and J by 10 bases, leaving 13 bases between them. This chain's CDR3 is CASSLDRIDYTF. The CDR3 coding sequence is TGTGCCAGCAGCCTCGACAGGATCGACTACACCTTC.

Notes on this clonotype: A read error may be the cause here, since a much bigger clone is one base away. V gene TRBV5-6 combines with J gene TRBJ2-5; D might be TRBD2 (5 bases). CDR1 is SGHDT and CDR2 is YYEEEE in the germline V gene. The CDR3 sequence is 13 residues long. CDR3 loop: CANSPSTRETQYF. CDR3 bases: TGTGCCAACAGCCCTAGCACCCGGGAGACCCAGTACTTC.

As regards this clonotype: At one end, the junction sequence differs from germline, possibly due to a read error. The gene calls are TRBV4-1 and TRBJ2-1, with 10 bases fitting TRBD2. There are 17 residues in the CDR3. Germline V lookup: CDR1 MGHRA, CDR2 YSYEKL. The CDR3 protein is CASSQDWASGGNNGQFF. The CDR3 DNA follows: TGCGCCAGCAGCCAAGATTGGGCTAGCGGGGGAAACAATGGGCAGTTCTTC.

This rearrangement joins TRBV9 to TRBJ1-4; D might be TRBD1 (5 bases). V gave up 0 bases and J gave up 8 bases, with 14 bases separating them. This CDR3 comprises 15 residues. The V gene's germline CDR1 is SGDLS and CDR2 YYNGEE. CDR3 DNA: TGTGCCAGCAGCGTAGATGGGACGGGGGGGGAAAAACTGTTTTTT. Translation gives CASSVDGTGGEKLFF.

The V call is TRBV5-5, the J call TRBJ2-1, with TRBD2 identical over 14 bases. The CDR3 loop spans 15 amino acids. The ends lost 7 bases at V and 7 bases at J; junction bases unmatched: 7. CDR1 and CDR2 from the germline V gene are SGHKS and YYEKEE (reference sequence). The CDR3 DNA is TGTGCCAGCGGCCTGGGACTAGCGGGAGTGAATGAGCAGTTCTTC. Translated: CASGLGLAGVNEQFF.

This clonotype was seen once. A single base separates this from a much larger clone, so it may be a read error. The rearrangement uses TRBV6-1 and TRBJ1-1; TRBD1 matches at 7 bases. Germline CDR1 is MNHNS and CDR2 is SASEGT. The CDR3 extends over 16 amino acids. CDR3 DNA: TGTGTCAGCAGCAGGGACAGCCGAAGAAGGAACACTGAAGCTTTCTTT. It codes for CVSSRDSRRRNTEAFF.

This clonotype was seen a single time. Without the conserved terminal phenylalanine or tryptophan, this CDR3 likely stems from a read error. The rearrangement joins TRBV11-2 to TRBJ2-1; D is unresolved. V lost 3 bases and J 4 bases, leaving 10 bases between the germline ends. Per the germline V gene, CDR1 is SGHAT and CDR2 is FQNNGV. The CDR3 spans 14 residues. The CDR3 loop reads CASSFDGRYNEQFL. As DNA, the CDR3 is TGTGCCAGCAGCTTCGACGGCAGATACAATGAGCAGTTCCTC.

This clonotype was counted ten times or more. This chain links TRBV6-2 or TRBV6-3 with TRBJ1-1; TRBD1 is a possible D gene (5 bases). V was pared by 0 bases and J by 6 bases, with 14 bases between. The CDR3 loop spans 15 amino acids. Germline CDR1 and CDR2: MNHEY and SVGEGT. Written as DNA, the CDR3 is TGTGCCAGCAGTTACTCGACCGGGGCAGGGCCTGAAGCTTTCTTT. It encodes CASSYSTGAGPEAFF.

Concerning this clonotype: Sequence at one end of the junction differs from germline and may be a read error. The chain combines TRBV6-1 with TRBJ1-5; D not certain. The CDR3 loop spans 14 amino acids. Germline CDR1 and CDR2: MNHNS and SASEGT. The CDR3, as DNA: TGTGCCAGCAGTGCTGCCCTCCAGGAACAGCACCAGCATTTT. This translates into CASSAALQEQHQHF.

The chain employs TRBV28 and TRBJ1-1, with a weak D call TRBD1 (6 bases). CDR3 length: 14 amino acids. Deletions cut 7 bases from V and 5 bases from J, with 17 bases between. CDR1 is MDHEN, CDR2 SYDVKM, per germline. The CDR3 DNA sequence: TGTGCCAGCAATGTAGACAGGCGGCGGACTGAAGCTTTCTTT. This gives the protein CASNVDRRRTEAFF.

As concerns this clonotype: Since a much larger clone is just one base distant, this may be a read error. V gene TRBV12-3 or TRBV12-4 combines with J gene TRBJ1-2; a weak D match, TRBD1 (6 bases). The CDR3 spans 15 residues. The CDR3 DNA sequence: TGTGCCAGCAGTTTATCCGCGGGAGTCCGCAGGGGCTACGCCTTC. It encodes CASSLSAGVRRGYAF.